The sequence of this T cell receptor (beta chain) was determined in a study of OX40 agonist ivuxolimab in advanced cancers. Across the whole study: As their treatment, patients were administered ivuxolimab, an agonistic anti-OX40 (CD134) antibody.

Per germline, CDR1 SNHLY and CDR2 FYNNEI. V gave up 0 bases and J gave up 4 bases, with 14 bases separating them. The CDR3 runs 16 residues. Findings and caveats of the study: Both blood CD4+ and CD8+ T cells showed clonal growth by week 6 at 0.1 to 3.0 mg/kg.

TCRdb keeps only in-frame clones here, not all; method: immunoSEQ multiplex PCR. The sample gives roughly 56,000 clones, about 85% of which show up once; about 4.7% is in the top ten. Concerning this clone: Its specificity is not known.

The sampling schedule covered blood at baseline, cycle 4 day 1, and cycle 7 day 1. This chain connects TRBV2 to TRBJ2-3; TRBD1 is a possible D gene (5 bases). The sample was CD4+ or CD8+ T cells sorted from blood, taken in a trial of the OX40 agonist ivuxolimab. The TCR was taken from an adult with an advanced solid tumor such as melanoma, head and neck, liver or kidney cancer. The CDR3 sequence: CASSEAGRVNSDTQYF. Here the CDR3 DNA reads TGTGCCAGCAGTGAAGCGGGCAGGGTGAATTCAGATACGCAGTATTTT.